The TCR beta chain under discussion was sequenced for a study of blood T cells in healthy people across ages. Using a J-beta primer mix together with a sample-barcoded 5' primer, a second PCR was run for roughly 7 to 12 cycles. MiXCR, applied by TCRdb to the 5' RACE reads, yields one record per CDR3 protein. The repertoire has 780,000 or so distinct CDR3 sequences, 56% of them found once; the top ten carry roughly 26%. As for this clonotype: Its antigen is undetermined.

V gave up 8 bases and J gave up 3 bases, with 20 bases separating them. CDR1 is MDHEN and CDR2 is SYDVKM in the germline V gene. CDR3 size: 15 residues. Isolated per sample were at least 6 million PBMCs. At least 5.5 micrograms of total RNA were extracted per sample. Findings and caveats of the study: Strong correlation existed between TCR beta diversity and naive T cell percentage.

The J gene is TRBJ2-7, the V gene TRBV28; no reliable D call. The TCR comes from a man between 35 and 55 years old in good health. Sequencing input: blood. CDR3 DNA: TGTGCCAGCTGCTCCTTCCGGCTTGACGACTACGAGCAGTACTTC. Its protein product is CASCSFRLDDYEQYF.